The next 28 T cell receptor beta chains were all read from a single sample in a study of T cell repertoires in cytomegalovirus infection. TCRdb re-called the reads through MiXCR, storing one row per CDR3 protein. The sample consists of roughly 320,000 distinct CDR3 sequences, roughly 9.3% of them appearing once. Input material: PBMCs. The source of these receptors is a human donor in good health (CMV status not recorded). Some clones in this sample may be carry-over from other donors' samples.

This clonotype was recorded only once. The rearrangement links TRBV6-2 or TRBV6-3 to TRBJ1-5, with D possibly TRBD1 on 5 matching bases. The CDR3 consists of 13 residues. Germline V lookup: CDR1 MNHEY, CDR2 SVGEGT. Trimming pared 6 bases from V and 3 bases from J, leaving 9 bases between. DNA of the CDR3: TGTGCCAGCAGAACAGGAGTCAATCAGCCCCAGCATTTT. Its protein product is CASRTGVNQPQHF.

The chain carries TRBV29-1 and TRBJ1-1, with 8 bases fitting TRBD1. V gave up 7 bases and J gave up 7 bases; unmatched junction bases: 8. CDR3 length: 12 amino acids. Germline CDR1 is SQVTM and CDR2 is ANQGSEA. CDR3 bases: TGCAGCGCCCAGACAGGGGCGAATGAAGCTTTCTTT. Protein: CSAQTGANEAFF.

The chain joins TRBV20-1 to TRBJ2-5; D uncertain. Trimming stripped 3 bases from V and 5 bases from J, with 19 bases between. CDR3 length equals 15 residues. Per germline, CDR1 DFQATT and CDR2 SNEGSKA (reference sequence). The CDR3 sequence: CSASNARTPQETQYF. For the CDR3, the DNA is TGCAGTGCTAGTAACGCCAGAACGCCGCAGGAGACCCAGTACTTC.

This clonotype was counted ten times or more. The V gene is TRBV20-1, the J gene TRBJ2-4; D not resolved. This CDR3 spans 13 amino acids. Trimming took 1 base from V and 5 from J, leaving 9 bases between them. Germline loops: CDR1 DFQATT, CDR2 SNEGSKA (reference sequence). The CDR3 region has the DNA TGCAGTGCTAGAGTGGTCTTAGAAAACATTCAGTACTTC. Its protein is CSARVVLENIQYF.

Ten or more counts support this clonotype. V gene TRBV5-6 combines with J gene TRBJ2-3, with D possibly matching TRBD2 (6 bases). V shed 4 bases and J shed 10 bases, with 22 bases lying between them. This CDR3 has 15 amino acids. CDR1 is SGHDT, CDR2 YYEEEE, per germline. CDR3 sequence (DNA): TGTGCCAGCAGCCAACCCCTGGCCACGGGAGTCCCGCAGTATTTT. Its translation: CASSQPLATGVPQYF.

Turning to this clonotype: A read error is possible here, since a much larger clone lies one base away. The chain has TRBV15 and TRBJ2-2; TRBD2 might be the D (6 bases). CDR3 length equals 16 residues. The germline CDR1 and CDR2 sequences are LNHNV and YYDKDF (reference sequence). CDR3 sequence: CATTGDRDSNTGEPFF. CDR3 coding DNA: TGTGCCACCACCGGAGACCGGGACTCTAACACCGGGGAGCCGTTTTTT.

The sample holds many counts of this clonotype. This chain's CDR3 is CASSQVTGNTIYF. In nucleotides, the CDR3 is TGTGCCAGCAGCCAGGTTACTGGAAACACCATATATTTT. The chain combines TRBV7-2 with TRBJ1-3, with D hard to call. The CDR3 runs 13 residues. Germline CDR1 reads SGHTA; CDR2 reads FQGNSA. V shed 5 bases and J shed 2 bases, with 7 bases lying between them.

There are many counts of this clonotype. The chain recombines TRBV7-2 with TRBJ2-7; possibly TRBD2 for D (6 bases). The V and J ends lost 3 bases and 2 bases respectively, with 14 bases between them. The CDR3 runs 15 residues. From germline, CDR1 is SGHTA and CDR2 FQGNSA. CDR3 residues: CASSFDTSGAYEQYF. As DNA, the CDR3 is TGTGCCAGCAGCTTCGACACCTCGGGGGCCTACGAGCAGTACTTC.

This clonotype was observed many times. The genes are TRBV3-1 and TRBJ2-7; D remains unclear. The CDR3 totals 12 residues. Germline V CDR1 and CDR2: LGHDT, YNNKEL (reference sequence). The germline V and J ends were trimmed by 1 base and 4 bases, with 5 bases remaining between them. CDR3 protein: CASSQGSYEQYV. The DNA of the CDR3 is TGTGCCAGCAGCCAAGGTAGTTACGAGCAGTACGTC.

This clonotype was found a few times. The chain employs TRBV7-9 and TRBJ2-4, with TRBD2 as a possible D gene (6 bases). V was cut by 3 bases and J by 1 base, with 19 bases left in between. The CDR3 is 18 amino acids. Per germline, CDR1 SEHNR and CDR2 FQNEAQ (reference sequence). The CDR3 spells CASSFNPAGPLAKNIQYF. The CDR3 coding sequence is TGTGCCAGCAGCTTTAACCCCGCGGGACCCCTCGCCAAAAACATTCAGTACTTC.

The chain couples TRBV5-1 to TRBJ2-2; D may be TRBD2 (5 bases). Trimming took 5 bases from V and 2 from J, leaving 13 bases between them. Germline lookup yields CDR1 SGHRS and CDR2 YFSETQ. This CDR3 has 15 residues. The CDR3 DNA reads TGCGCCAGCAGATCTTCCGGGGTAAACACCGGGGAGCTGTTTTTT. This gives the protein CASRSSGVNTGELFF.

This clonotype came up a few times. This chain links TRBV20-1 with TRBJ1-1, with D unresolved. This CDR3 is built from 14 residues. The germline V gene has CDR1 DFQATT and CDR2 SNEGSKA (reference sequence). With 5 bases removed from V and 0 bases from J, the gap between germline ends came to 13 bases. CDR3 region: CSARARNVNTEAFF. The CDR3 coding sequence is TGCAGTGCTCGGGCCCGGAATGTGAACACTGAAGCTTTCTTT.

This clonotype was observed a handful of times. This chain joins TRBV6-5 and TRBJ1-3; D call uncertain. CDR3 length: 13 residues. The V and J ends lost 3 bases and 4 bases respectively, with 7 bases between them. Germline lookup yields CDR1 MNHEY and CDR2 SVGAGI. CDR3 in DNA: TGTGCCAGCAGTTATGTCAGAGGAAACACCATATATTTT. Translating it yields CASSYVRGNTIYF.

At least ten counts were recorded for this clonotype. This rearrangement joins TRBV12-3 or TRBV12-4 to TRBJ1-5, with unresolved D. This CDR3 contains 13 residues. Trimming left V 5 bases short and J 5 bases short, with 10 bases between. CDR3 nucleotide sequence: TGTGCCAGCAGTCCCACCAGTGATCAGCCCCAGCATTTT. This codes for CASSPTSDQPQHF.

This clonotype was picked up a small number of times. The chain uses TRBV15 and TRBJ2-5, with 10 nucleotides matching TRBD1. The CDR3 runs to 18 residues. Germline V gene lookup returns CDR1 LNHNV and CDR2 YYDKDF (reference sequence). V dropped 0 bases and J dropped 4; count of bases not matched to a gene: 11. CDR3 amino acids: CATSRDQRQGAHRETQYF. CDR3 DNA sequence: TGTGCCACCAGCAGAGATCAACGACAGGGGGCTCACCGAGAGACCCAGTACTTC.

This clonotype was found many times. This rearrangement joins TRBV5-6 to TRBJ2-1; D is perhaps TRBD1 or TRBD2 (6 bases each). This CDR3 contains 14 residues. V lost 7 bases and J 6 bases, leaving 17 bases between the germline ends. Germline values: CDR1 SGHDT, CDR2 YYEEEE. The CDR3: CASARQAGGNEQFF. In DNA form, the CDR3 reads TGTGCCAGCGCCAGACAGGCCGGGGGCAATGAGCAGTTCTTC.

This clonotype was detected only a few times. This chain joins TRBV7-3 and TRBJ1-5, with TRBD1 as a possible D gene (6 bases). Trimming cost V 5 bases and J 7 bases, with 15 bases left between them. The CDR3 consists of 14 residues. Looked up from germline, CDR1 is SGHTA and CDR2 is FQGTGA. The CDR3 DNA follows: TGTGCCAGCAGCAAGGGGGGAGTAGGCCAGCCCCAGCATTTT. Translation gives CASSKGGVGQPQHF.

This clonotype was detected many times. CDR3 DNA: TGTGCCAGCAGCCCCGGAGTGAATCAGCCCCAGCATTTT. Translation gives CASSPGVNQPQHF. The chain joins TRBV7-2 to TRBJ1-5; D is ambiguous. V shed 5 bases and J shed 4 bases, with 9 bases lying between them. Germline CDR1 reads SGHTA; CDR2 reads FQGNSA. The CDR3 has 13 residues. Supplemented by reference TRBV7-2 and TRBJ1-5, the full variable domain reads GAGVSQSPSNKVTEKGKDVELRCDPISGHTALYWYRQSLGQGLEFLIYFQGNSAPDKSGLPSDRFSAERTGGSVSTLTIQRTQQEDSAVYLCASSPGVNQPQHFGDGTRLSIL.

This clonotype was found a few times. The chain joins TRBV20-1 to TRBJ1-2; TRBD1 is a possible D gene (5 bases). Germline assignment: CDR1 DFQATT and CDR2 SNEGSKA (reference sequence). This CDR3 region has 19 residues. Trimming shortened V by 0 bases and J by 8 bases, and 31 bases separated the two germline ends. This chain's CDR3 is CSARDVDISRAGVTWGYTF. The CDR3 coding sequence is TGCAGTGCTAGAGATGTCGACATCTCCCGTGCGGGGGTTACATGGGGCTACACCTTC.

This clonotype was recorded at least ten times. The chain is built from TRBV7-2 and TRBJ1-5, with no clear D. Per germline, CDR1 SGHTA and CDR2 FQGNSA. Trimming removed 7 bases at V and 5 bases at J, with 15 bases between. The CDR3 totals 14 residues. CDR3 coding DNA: TGTGCCAGCAAGCTCCGGGAAAGCCATCAGCCCCAGCATTTT. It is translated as CASKLRESHQPQHF.

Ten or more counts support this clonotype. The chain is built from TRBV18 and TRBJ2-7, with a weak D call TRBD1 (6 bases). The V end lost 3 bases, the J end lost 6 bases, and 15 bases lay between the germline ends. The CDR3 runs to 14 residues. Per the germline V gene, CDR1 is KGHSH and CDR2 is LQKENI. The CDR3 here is CASSPSVGATEQYV. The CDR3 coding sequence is TGTGCCAGCTCACCCTCGGTGGGGGCGACCGAGCAGTACGTC.

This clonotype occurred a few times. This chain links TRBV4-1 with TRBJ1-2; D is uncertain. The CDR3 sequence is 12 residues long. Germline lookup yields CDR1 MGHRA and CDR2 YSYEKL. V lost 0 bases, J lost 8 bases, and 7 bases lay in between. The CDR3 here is CASSQEMVGYTF. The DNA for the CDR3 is TGCGCCAGCAGCCAAGAGATGGTCGGCTACACCTTC.

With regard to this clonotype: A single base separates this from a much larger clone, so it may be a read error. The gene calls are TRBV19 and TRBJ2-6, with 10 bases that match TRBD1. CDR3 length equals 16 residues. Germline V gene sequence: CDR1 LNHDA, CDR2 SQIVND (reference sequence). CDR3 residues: CASSETGGSGANFLTF. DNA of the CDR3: TGTGCCAGTAGCGAGACAGGGGGCTCTGGGGCCAACTTCCTGACTTTC. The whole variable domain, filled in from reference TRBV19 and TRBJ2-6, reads DGGITQSPKYLFRKEGQNVTLSCEQNLNHDAMYWYRQDPGQGLRLIYYSQIVNDFQKGDIAEGYSVSREKKESFPLTVTSAQKNPTAFYLCASSETGGSGANFLTFGAGSRLTVL.

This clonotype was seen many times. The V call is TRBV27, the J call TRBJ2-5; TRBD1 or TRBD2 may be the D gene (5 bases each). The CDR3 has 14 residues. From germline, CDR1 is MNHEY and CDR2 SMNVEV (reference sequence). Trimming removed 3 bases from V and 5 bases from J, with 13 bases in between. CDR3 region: CASSFGTPVETQYF. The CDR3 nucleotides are TGTGCCAGCAGTTTCGGGACCCCCGTGGAGACCCAGTACTTC.

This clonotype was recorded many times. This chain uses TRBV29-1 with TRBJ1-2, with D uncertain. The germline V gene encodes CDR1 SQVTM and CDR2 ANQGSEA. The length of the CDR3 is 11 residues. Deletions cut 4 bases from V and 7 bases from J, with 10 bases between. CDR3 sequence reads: CSVGNGGGYTF. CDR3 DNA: TGCAGCGTTGGGAACGGAGGTGGCTACACCTTC.

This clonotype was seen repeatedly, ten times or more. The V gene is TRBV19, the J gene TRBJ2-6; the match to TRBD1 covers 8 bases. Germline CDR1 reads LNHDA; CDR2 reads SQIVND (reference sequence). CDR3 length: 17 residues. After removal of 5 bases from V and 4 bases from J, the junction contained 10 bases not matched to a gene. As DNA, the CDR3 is TGTGCCAGTAGTCCCCAGGACAGGGTTAACGGGGCCAACGTCCTGACTTTC. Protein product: CASSPQDRVNGANVLTF.

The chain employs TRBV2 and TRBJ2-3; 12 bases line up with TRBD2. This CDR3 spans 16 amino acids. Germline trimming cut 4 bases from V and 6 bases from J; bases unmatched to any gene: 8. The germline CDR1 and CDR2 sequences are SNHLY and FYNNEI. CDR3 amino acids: CASSVGLAGPRDTQYF. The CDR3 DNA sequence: TGTGCCAGCAGTGTGGGACTAGCGGGTCCCCGGGATACGCAGTATTTT.

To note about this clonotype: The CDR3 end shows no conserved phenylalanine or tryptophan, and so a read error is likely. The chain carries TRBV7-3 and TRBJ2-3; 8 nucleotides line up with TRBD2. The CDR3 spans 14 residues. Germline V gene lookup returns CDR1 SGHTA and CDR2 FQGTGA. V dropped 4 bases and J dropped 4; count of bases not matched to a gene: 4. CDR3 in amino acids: CASSSGLAADTQYS. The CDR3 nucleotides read TGTGCCAGCAGCTCAGGACTAGCTGCAGATACGCAGTATTCT.